Following are 12 T cell receptor beta chains from one sample sequenced in a study of post-analysis software for immune sequencing data. Whole-study results and caveats: The five TRBV segments detected at higher frequency in patients than in controls included TRBV5-6, TRBV5-1 and TRBV20-1.

The authors incorporated unique molecular identifiers into the TCR beta cDNA libraries. TCRdb ran MiXCR on the PCR reads and lists one entry per CDR3 protein. The sample lists fewer than 900,000 distinct CDR3 sequences; under 60% were seen once. No antigen has been identified for these receptors. The sample comprised blood. These TCRs come from a girl aged 5-17 years with multiple sclerosis.

The V call is TRBV20-1, the J call TRBJ2-3, with 7 nucleotides matching TRBD1. The CDR3 contains 14 residues. Germline CDR1 and CDR2: DFQATT and SNEGSKA (reference sequence). V lost 3 bases to trimming and J lost 6 bases; unmatched junction nucleotides: 9. CDR3 protein: CSASHFLGGDTQYF. The CDR3, as DNA: TGCAGTGCTAGCCATTTTCTAGGGGGCGATACGCAGTATTTT.

This clonotype was counted only a few times. This chain connects TRBV7-2 to TRBJ2-3; D perhaps matches TRBD1 (6 bases). Trimming took off 5 bases at V and 6 bases at J, with 15 bases between the two ends. This CDR3 contains 14 residues. Germline lookup yields CDR1 SGHTA and CDR2 FQGNSA. The CDR3 nucleotides read TGTGCCAGCAGCGCAGCCGGGACAATTGATACGCAGTATTTT. Translating it yields CASSAAGTIDTQYF.

This chain uses TRBV7-3 with TRBJ2-3; 12 bases are a match to TRBD2. The J segment lost 1 base and the V segment lost 1 base, leaving 6 bases of the junction unmatched. The CDR3 is made up of 18 amino acids. In germline, CDR1 is SGHTA, CDR2 FQGTGA. The DNA for the CDR3 is TGTGCCAGCAGCTTAAGCCCTCGACTAGCGGGAGGCACAGATACGCAGTATTTT. Protein: CASSLSPRLAGGTDTQYF. The full variable domain, its missing parts supplied by reference TRBV7-3 and TRBJ2-3, is GAGVSQTPSNKVTEKGKYVELRCDPISGHTALYWYRQSLGQGPEFLIYFQGTGAADDSGLPNDRFFAVRPEGSVSTLKIQRTERGDSAVYLCASSLSPRLAGGTDTQYFGPGTRLTVL.

V is TRBV7-2 and J is TRBJ2-1, with D possibly being TRBD1 (6 bases). Trimming removed 5 bases at V and 5 bases at J, with 7 bases between. Germline CDR1 SGHTA, CDR2 FQGNSA. This CDR3 has 12 residues. CDR3 sequence reads: CASSGQHNEQFF. The CDR3 DNA sequence: TGTGCCAGCAGCGGACAGCACAATGAGCAGTTCTTC.

The V gene is TRBV20-1, the J gene TRBJ2-7; TRBD2 matches 7 bases. The trim removed 3 bases at V and 5 bases at J, leaving 7 bases unmatched. The CDR3 totals 13 residues. The germline V gene encodes CDR1 DFQATT and CDR2 SNEGSKA (reference sequence). Written as DNA, the CDR3 is TGCAGTGCTAGGGGGAGGGTTGGGAACGAGCAGTACTTC. It specifies CSARGRVGNEQYF.

The rearrangement uses TRBV5-5 and TRBJ2-7; maybe TRBD1 (6 bases). Trimming took 3 bases from V and 11 from J, leaving 24 bases between them. Germline V lookup: CDR1 SGHKS, CDR2 YYEKEE (reference sequence). The CDR3 loop spans 15 amino acids. The CDR3 reads CASSSELIQGGLKYF. CDR3 bases: TGTGCCAGCAGCTCCGAACTTATACAGGGTGGCCTTAAGTACTTC.

The chain combines TRBV4-3 with TRBJ1-1, with a weak D call TRBD1 (5 bases). V lost 0 bases and J lost 11, with 10 bases in between. Germline V gene data show CDR1 as LGHNA and CDR2 as YSLEER. This CDR3 has 12 amino acids. CDR3 protein: CASSQEAGTAFF. The CDR3 DNA sequence: TGCGCCAGCAGCCAAGAAGCCGGGACCGCTTTCTTT.

The rearrangement joins TRBV20-1 to TRBJ2-7, with D possibly being TRBD2 (6 bases). Germline lookup yields CDR1 DFQATT and CDR2 SNEGSKA (reference sequence). The CDR3 is 15 amino acids. Trimming pared 7 bases from V and 0 bases from J, leaving 19 bases between. The CDR3 DNA follows: TGCAGTGGGGTTGGCGGGACGGTAGGCTCCTACGAGCAGTACTTC. Its protein is CSGVGGTVGSYEQYF.

This chain connects TRBV9 to TRBJ2-1; TRBD2 matches 12 bases. This CDR3 has 18 residues. The V segment lost 2 bases and the J segment 1 base; nucleotides outside the gene matches: 7. Germline V gene lookup returns CDR1 SGDLS and CDR2 YYNGEE. The CDR3 DNA follows: TGTGCCAGCAGCGTTGCCTCGGGACTAGCGGGTTCCTACAATGAGCAGTTCTTC. Protein product: CASSVASGLAGSYNEQFF.

The chain is built from TRBV20-1 and TRBJ2-7; D unresolved. The germline CDR1 and CDR2 sequences are DFQATT and SNEGSKA (reference sequence). This CDR3 region has 13 residues. V lost 2 bases and J 3 bases, leaving 11 bases between the germline ends. Here the CDR3 DNA reads TGCAGTGCTAGATGGATAGAAATCTACGAGCAGTACTTC. It encodes CSARWIEIYEQYF.

This clonotype was detected many times. V is TRBV5-1 and J is TRBJ2-3; 13 bases fit TRBD2. The V and J ends lost 4 bases and 4 bases, in that order; junction bases with no gene match: 9. Per germline, CDR1 SGHRS and CDR2 YFSETQ. The CDR3 extends over 17 amino acids. CDR3 protein: CASSITLAGGPADTQYF. The CDR3 bases are TGCGCCAGCAGCATTACACTAGCGGGAGGGCCCGCAGATACGCAGTATTTT.

Ten or more counts support this clonotype. The chain uses TRBV6-6 and TRBJ2-4; 10 bases fit TRBD2. The J segment lost 6 bases and the V segment lost 4 bases, leaving 6 bases of the junction unmatched. This CDR3 has 15 residues. Per the germline V gene, CDR1 is MNHNY and CDR2 is SVGAGI (reference sequence). Written as DNA, the CDR3 is TGTGCCAGCAGTTCTAGCGGGAGCTCCGGAAACATTCAGTACTTC. Translation gives CASSSSGSSGNIQYF.